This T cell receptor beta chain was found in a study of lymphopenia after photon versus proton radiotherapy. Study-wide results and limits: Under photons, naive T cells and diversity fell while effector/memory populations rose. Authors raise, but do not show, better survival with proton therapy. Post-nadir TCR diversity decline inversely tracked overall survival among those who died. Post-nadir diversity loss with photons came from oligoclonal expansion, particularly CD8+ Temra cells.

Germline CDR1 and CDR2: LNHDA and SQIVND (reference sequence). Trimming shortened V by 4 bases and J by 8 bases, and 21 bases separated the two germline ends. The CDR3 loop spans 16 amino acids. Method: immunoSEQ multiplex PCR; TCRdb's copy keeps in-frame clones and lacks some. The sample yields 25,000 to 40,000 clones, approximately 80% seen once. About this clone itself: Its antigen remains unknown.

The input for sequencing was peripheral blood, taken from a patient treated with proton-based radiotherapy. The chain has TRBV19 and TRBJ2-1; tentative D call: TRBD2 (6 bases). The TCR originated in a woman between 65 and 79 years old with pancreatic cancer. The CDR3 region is CASSTPGGRGIDEQFF. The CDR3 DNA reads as TGTGCCAGTAGTACCCCTGGGGGACGGGGGATTGATGAGCAGTTCTTC. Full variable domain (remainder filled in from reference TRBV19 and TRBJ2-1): DGGITQSPKYLFRKEGQNVTLSCEQNLNHDAMYWYRQDPGQGLRLIYYSQIVNDFQKGDIAEGYSVSREKKESFPLTVTSAQKNPTAFYLCASSTPGGRGIDEQFFGPGTRLTVL.